Below, one TCR beta chain is given with its context. The antigen this receptor binds is unknown. It has no much larger one-base neighbor in the sample; base qualities were not kept. The immunoSEQ Assay, a bias-controlled multiplex PCR, was used to amplify TCRbeta CDR3 regions from genomic DNA. In the source study's methods: Within the assay, amplification of reference gene primers was used to estimate how many nucleated cells each sample contained. Sequence reads were collapsed and filtered to measure the absolute abundance of every unique TCRbeta CDR3 rearrangement. Productive Simpson clonality was computed per sample as the square root of Simpson's diversity index over productive rearrangements. Here the immuneACCESS table is served through TCRdb, limited to in-frame sequences with V and J called. Missing clones are a known gap in these copies; in checked studies unresolved V genes cover under half, and the rest lacks a known reason. The V and J calls and clone size were taken over from that table, and D and trimming were inferred from the DNA. For this sample the table gives roughly 150,000 clones, of which around 86% were detected only once. The ten largest account for less than 3% of the sample.

The data derive from a study of blood T cell repertoires in COVID-19 (dated by TCRdb to between 2020 and 2021). Regarding the study in general: Samples covering the acute and convalescent phases of COVID-19 were provided by collaborators in the United States, Italy and Spain. The repertoires were released in a freely available public database intended as a resource for research on the immune response to SARS-CoV-2. The material from the prospective study consisted of cDNA or gDNA derived from T cells, B-cell-depleted T cells, or PBMCs. Nearly every sample came with metadata listing a de-identified subject ID, COVID-19 status, age in years and sex. Deeply sampled blood TCRbeta repertoires from subjects exposed to, actively infected with, or recovered from COVID-19 were included in the dataset. Samples came from the ongoing ImmuneRACE study (first 160 participants) plus 1,254 subjects from 6 global collaborators. Where available, HLA class I and class II types were obtained from metadata supplied by the sample provider rather than from assay-based typing. General findings and caveats noted by the study authors: Clinical and demographic metadata were provided uncurated, with the amount varying by source and participant.

One collaborating source in Seattle enrolled patients during active infection and followed them longitudinally through the course of disease. Whole blood was collected in K2EDTA tubes by collaborating institutions according to the institutions' own protocols. For TCRbeta analysis, collaborators shipped samples in one of three forms: frozen whole blood, isolated PBMCs, or DNA extracted from either of those sample types. Including the terminal cysteine and phenylalanine, the CDR3 comprises 13 residues. Solely the CDR3 DNA is kept, with 39 bases framed from the first base. As encoded in the germline V gene, CDR1 is SGDLS while CDR2 is YYNGEE. V drops 0 bases and J drops 4 bases, leaving 7 bases in between.

This TCR was recovered from a woman over 75 with COVID-19, enrolled during active disease. In this chain, TRBV9 is recombined with TRBJ2-5; a tentative D call is TRBD1 (5 bases match). The sequenced material came from peripheral blood. The CDR3 protein sequence reads: CASSVGQGETQYF. Here is the DNA: TGTGCCAGCAGCGTAGGGCAGGGAGAGACCCAGTACTTC. With the portions outside the CDR3 filled from the reference TRBV9 and TRBJ2-5 genes, the complete variable region becomes DSGVTQTPKHLITATGQRVTLRCSPRSGDLSVYWYQQSLDQGLQFLIQYYNGEERAKGNILERFSAQQFPDLHSELNLSSLELGDSALYFCASSVGQGETQYFGPGTRLLVL.